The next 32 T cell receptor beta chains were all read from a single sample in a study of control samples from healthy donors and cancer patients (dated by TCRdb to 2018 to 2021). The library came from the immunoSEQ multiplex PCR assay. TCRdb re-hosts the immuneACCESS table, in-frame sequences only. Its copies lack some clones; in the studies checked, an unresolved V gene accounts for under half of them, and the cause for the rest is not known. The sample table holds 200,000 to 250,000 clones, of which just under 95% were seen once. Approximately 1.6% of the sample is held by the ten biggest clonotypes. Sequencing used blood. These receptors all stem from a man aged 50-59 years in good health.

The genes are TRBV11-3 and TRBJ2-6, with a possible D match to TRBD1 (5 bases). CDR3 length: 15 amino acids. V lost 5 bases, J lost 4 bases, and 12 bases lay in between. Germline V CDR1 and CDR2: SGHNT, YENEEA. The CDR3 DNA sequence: TGTGCCAGCAGCGTCTCAGGGAAAGGGGCCAACGTCCTGACTTTC. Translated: CASSVSGKGANVLTF.

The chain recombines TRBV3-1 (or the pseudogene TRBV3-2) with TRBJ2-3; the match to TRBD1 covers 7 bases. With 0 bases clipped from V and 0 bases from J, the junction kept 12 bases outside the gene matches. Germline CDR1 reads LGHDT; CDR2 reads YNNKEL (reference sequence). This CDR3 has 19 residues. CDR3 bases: TGTGCCAGCAGCCAAGATCGGATGAGGGACAGCTCTAGCACAGATACGCAGTATTTT. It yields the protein CASSQDRMRDSSSTDTQYF.

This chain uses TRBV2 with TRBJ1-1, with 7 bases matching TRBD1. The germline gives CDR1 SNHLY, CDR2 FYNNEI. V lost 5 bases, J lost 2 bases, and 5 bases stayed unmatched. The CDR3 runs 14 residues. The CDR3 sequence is CASSSQGSNTEAFF. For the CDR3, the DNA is TGTGCCAGCAGTTCACAGGGGTCCAACACTGAAGCTTTCTTT. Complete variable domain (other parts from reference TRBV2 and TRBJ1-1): EPEVTQTPSHQVTQMGQEVILRCVPISNHLYFYWYRQILGQKVEFLVSFYNNEISEKSEIFDDQFSVERPDGSNFTLKIRSTKLEDSAMYFCASSSQGSNTEAFFGQGTRLTVV.

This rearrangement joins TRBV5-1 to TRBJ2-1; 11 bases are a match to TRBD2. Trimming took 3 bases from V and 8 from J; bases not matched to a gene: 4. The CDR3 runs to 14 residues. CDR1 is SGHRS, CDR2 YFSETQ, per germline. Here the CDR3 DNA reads TGCGCCAGCAGCTATAGCGGGGGGGATCATGAGCAGTTCTTC. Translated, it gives CASSYSGGDHEQFF.

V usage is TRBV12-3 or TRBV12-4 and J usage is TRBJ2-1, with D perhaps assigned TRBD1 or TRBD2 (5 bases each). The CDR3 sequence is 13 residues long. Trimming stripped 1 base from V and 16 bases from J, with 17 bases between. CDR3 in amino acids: CASSLGAGTPAFF. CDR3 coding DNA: TGTGCCAGCAGTTTAGGGGCCGGGACCCCGGCATTCTTC.

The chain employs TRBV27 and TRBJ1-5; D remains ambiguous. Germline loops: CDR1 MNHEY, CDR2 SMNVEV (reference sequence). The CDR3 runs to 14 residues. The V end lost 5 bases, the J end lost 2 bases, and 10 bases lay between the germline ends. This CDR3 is CASSSPLGNQPQHF. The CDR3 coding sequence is TGTGCCAGCAGTAGCCCCTTGGGCAATCAGCCCCAGCATTTT.

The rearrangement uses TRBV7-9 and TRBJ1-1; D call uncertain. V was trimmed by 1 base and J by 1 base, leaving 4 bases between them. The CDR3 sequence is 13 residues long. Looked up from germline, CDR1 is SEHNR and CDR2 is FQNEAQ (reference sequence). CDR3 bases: TGTGCCAGCAGCTTAGTGGGGAACACTGAAGCTTTCTTT. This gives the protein CASSLVGNTEAFF. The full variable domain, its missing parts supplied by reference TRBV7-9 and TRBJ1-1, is DTGVSQNPRHKITKRGQNVTFRCDPISEHNRLYWYRQTLGQGPEFLTYFQNEAQLEKSRLLSDRFSAERPKGSFSTLEIQRTEQGDSAMYLCASSLVGNTEAFFGQGTRLTVV.

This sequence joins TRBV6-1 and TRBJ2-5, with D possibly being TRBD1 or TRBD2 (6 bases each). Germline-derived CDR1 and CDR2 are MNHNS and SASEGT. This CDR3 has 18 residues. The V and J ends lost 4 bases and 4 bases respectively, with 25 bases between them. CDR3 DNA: TGTGCCAGCAGTGTGACCCCACTCGGGCAGGGGAGGCGAGAGACCCAGTACTTC. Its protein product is CASSVTPLGQGRRETQYF.

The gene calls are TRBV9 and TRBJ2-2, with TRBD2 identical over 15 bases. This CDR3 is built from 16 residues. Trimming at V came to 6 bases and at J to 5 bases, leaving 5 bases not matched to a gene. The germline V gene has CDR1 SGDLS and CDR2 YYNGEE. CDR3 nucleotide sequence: TGTGCCAGCACCCAAGGACTAGCGGGGGGGACCGGGGAGCTGTTTTTT. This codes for CASTQGLAGGTGELFF.

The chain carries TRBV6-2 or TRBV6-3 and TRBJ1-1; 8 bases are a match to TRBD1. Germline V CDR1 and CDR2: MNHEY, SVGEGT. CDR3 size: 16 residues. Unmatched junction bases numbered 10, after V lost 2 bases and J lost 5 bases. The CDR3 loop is CASSYGVYRGGTEAFF. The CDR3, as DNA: TGTGCCAGCAGTTACGGTGTATACAGGGGGGGAACTGAAGCTTTCTTT.

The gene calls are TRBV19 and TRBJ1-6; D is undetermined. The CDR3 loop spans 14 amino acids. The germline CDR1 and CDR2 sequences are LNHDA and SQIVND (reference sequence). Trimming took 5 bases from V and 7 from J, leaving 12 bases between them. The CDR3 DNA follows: TGTGCCAGTAGTCTCGGCAGGTTAAATTCACCCCTCCACTTT. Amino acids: CASSLGRLNSPLHF.

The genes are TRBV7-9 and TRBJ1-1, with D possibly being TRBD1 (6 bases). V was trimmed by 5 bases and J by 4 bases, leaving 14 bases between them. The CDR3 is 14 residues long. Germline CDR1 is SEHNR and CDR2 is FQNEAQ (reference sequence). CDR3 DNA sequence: TGTGCCAGCAGCGAAGGGGGATTGGGCACTGAAGCTTTCTTT. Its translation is CASSEGGLGTEAFF.

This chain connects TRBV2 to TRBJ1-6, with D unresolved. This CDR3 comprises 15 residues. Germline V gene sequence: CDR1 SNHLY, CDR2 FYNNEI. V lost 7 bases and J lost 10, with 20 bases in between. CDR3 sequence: CASKTPPDFGSPLHF. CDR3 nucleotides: TGTGCCAGCAAAACCCCCCCAGACTTTGGGTCACCCCTCCACTTT.

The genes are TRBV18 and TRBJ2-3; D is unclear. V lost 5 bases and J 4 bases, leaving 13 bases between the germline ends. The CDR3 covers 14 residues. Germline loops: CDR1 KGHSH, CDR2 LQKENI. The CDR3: CASSNLRGPDTQYF. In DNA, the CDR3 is TGTGCCAGCTCAAACCTACGAGGACCAGATACGCAGTATTTT.

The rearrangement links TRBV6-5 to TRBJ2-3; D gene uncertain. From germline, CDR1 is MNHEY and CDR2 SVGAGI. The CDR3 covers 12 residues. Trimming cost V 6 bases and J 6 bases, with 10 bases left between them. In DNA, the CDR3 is TGTGCCAGCAGACGTAAGGAGGATACGCAGTATTTT. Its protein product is CASRRKEDTQYF.

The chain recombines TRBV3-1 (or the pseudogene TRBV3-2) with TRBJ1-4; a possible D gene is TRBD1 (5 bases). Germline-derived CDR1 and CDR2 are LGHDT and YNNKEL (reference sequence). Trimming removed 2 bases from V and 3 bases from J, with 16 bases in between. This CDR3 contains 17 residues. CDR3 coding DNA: TGTGCCAGCAGCCAAAGGAGAGGGGAGGTAGCTAATGAAAAACTGTTTTTT. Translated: CASSQRRGEVANEKLFF.

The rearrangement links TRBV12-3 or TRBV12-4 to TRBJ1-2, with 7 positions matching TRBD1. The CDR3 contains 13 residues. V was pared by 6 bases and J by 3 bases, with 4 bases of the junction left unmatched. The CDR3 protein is CASSLTGYYGYTF. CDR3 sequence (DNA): TGTGCCAGCAGCCTGACAGGGTACTATGGCTACACCTTC.

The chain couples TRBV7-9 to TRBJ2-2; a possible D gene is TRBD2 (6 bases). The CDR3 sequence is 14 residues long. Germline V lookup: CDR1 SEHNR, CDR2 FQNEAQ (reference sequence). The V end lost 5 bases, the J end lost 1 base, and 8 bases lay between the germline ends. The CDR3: CASSREMNTGELFF. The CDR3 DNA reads TGTGCCAGCAGCCGGGAGATGAACACCGGGGAGCTGTTTTTT.

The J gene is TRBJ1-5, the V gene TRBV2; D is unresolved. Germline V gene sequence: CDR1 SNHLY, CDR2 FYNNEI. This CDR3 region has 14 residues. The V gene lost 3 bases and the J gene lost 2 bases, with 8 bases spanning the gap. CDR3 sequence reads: CASSDPWGNQPQHF. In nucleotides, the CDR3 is TGTGCCAGCAGTGACCCCTGGGGCAATCAGCCCCAGCATTTT.

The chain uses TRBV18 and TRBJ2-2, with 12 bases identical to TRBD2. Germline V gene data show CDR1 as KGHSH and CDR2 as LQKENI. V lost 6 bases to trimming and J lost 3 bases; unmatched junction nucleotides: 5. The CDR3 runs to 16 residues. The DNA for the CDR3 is TGTGCCAGCTCTCTTCGGACTAGCGGGGACACCGGGGAGCTGTTTTTT. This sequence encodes CASSLRTSGDTGELFF.

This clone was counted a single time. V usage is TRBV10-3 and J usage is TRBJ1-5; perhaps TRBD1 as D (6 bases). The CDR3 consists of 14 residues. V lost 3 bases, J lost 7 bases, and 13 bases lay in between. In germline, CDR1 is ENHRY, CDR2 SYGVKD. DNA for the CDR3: TGTGCCATCAGTGACCAAGTTGGGGGCCAGCCCCAGCATTTT. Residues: CAISDQVGGQPQHF.

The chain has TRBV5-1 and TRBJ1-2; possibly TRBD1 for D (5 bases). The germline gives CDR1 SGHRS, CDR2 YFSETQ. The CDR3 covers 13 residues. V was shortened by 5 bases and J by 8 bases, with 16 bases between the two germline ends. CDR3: CASRRVGVQGYTF. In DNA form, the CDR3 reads TGCGCCAGCAGGCGAGTAGGGGTCCAGGGCTACACCTTC.

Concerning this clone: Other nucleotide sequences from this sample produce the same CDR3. The CDR3 here is CAWSVQGNQPQHF. The CDR3 DNA reads as TGTGCCTGGAGTGTACAGGGAAATCAGCCCCAGCATTTT. The V gene is TRBV30, the J gene TRBJ1-5, with D tentatively TRBD1 (6 bases). The CDR3 is 13 residues long. Trimming took 0 bases from V and 4 from J, leaving 7 bases between them. Germline V CDR1 and CDR2: GTSNPN, SVGIG (reference sequence).

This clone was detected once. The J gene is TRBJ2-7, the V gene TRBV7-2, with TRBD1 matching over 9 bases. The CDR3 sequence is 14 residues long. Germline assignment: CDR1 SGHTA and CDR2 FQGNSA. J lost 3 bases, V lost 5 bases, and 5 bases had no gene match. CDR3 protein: CASSHGTGSYEQYF. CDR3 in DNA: TGTGCCAGCAGCCACGGGACAGGGAGCTACGAGCAGTACTTC.

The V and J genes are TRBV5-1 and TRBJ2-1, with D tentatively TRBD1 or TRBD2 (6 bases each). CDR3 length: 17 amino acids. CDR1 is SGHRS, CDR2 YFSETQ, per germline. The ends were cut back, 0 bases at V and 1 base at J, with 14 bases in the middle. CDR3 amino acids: CASSLADGGWSYNEQFF. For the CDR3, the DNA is TGCGCCAGCAGCTTGGCCGACGGGGGCTGGTCCTACAATGAGCAGTTCTTC.

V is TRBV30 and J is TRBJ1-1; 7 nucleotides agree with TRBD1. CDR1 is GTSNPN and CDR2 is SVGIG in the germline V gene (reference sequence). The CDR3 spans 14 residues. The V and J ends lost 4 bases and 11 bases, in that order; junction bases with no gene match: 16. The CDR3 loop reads CAWINPGTAIGAFF. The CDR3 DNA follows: TGTGCCTGGATAAATCCCGGGACAGCGATCGGGGCTTTCTTT.

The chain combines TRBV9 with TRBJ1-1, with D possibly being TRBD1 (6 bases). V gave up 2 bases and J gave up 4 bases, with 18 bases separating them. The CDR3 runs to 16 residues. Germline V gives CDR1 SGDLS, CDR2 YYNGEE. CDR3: CASSVPSGVWGTEAFF. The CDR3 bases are TGTGCCAGCAGCGTCCCCTCAGGGGTCTGGGGCACTGAAGCTTTCTTT.

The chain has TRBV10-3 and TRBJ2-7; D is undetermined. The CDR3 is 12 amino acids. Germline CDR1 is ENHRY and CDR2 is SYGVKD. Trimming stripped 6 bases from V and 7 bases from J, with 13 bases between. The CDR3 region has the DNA TGTGCCATCAGCGCCCCCGAATCTGAGCAGTACGTC. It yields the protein CAISAPESEQYV.

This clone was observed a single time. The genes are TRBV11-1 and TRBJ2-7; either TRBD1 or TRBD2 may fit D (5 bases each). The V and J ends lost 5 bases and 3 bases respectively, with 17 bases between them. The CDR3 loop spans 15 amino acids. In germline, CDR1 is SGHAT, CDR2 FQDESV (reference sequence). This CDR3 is CASSLSGTVGYEQYV. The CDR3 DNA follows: TGTGCCAGCAGCCTATCCGGGACGGTGGGCTACGAGCAGTACGTC.

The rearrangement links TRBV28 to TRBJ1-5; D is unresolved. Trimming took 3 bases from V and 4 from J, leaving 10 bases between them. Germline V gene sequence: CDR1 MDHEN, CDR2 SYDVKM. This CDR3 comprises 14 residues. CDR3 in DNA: TGTGCCAGCAGTTTGTGGTCCCCAAATCAGCCCCAGCATTTT. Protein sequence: CASSLWSPNQPQHF.

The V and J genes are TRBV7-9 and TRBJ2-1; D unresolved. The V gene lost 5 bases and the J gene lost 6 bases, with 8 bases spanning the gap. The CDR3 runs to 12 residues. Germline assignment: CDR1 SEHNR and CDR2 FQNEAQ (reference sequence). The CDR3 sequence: CASSHGPNEQFF. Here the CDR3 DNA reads TGTGCCAGCAGCCACGGACCCAATGAGCAGTTCTTC.

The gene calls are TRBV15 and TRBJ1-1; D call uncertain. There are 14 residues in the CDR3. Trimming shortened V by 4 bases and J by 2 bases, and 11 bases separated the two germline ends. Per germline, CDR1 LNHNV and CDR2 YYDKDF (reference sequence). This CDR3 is CATSTRTVNTEAFF. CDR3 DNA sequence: TGTGCCACCAGCACCAGAACGGTCAACACTGAAGCTTTCTTT.